This TCR beta chain was obtained from a study of tumor-infiltrating lymphocytes in primary liver carcinoma. The CDR3 spans 14 residues. Germline V CDR1 and CDR2: LGHNA, YNFKEQ. Overall study results and limits: The difference in top-250-clone fraction between tumors and blood was significant, favoring tumors (p = 0.039). Tumor region pairs showed greater overlap than either tumor-adjacent or tumor-blood pairs did.

In the case of this clonotype: Its antigen remains unidentified. A much more abundant neighbour one base away suggests this may be a read error.

It was from about 19-30 mg of unsorted bulk tissue that RNA and DNA were co-extracted. From 450 to 600 ng total RNA, TCR beta cDNA was generated with a primer in the constant region. Three rounds of nested multiplex PCR with slightly modified ARM-PCR produced TCR beta libraries. Use of TRBV1-TRBV30 forward primers with a C-beta reverse primer characterized the first two PCR rounds, which lasted 10 cycles each. TCRdb ran MiXCR on the multiplex PCR reads and lists one entry per CDR3 protein. The sample comprises 100,000 to 150,000 distinct CDR3 sequences, 55% to 75% of which are singletons, and 8.4% rests with the top ten.

V and J are TRBV4-2 and TRBJ2-7, with D maybe TRBD2 (6 bases). Sequenced: liver tumor tissue from sampling region 3. The subset denotes: tumor region T3, left-lateral pole. The receptor's source is a woman aged 60-75 years with primary liver carcinoma and hepatitis B virus infection. The CDR3 coding sequence is TGTGCCAGCCGCCAAGCGAATGGGGGGTACGAGCAGTACTTC. This gives the protein CASRQANGGYEQYF.